The next 30 T cell receptor beta chains were all read from a single sample in a study of blood T cell repertoires in COVID-19. Sequencing used immunoSEQ multiplex PCR; TCRdb keeps in-frame clones, though not all of them. The sample lists about 150,000 clones; more than 75% were seen once. Sequenced input: peripheral blood. The receptors were gathered from a woman between 50 and 59 years old with acute or convalescent COVID-19.

This chain connects TRBV7-2 to TRBJ2-7; possible D gene TRBD1, 6 bases. V lost 1 base and J lost 3, with 10 bases in between. Germline-derived CDR1 and CDR2 are SGHTA and FQGNSA. This CDR3 is built from 14 residues. The CDR3: CASSLVKGDYEQYF. In nucleotides, the CDR3 is TGTGCCAGCAGCTTAGTGAAGGGGGACTACGAGCAGTACTTC. The full variable domain, its missing parts supplied by reference TRBV7-2 and TRBJ2-7, is GAGVSQSPSNKVTEKGKDVELRCDPISGHTALYWYRQSLGQGLEFLIYFQGNSAPDKSGLPSDRFSAERTGGSVSTLTIQRTQQEDSAVYLCASSLVKGDYEQYFGPGTRLTVT.

This sequence joins TRBV18 and TRBJ2-5; D may be TRBD2 (6 bases). This CDR3 has 15 amino acids. Germline V gene lookup returns CDR1 KGHSH and CDR2 LQKENI. Trimming cost V 3 bases and J 1 base, with 12 bases left between them. CDR3 sequence reads: CASSPSRDFQETQYF. The CDR3 DNA reads as TGTGCCAGCTCACCCAGCAGGGACTTCCAAGAGACCCAGTACTTC.

CDR3 DNA sequence: TGTGCCACCAGTGATTTAGAGGTGGAGCAGTACTTC. Amino acid sequence: CATSDLEVEQYF. This chain connects TRBV24-1 to TRBJ2-7; D gene uncertain. V dropped 1 base and J dropped 7 bases, with 7 bases sitting between them. The germline V gene has CDR1 KGHDR and CDR2 SFDVKD. This CDR3 is 12 amino acids long.

The V gene is TRBV7-3, the J gene TRBJ1-2; perhaps TRBD1 as D (5 bases). This CDR3 has 15 amino acids. Trimming left V 4 bases short and J 0 bases short, with 12 bases between. CDR1 is SGHTA, CDR2 FQGTGA, per germline. The CDR3 is CASSSDSFSNYGYTF. In DNA form, the CDR3 reads TGTGCCAGCAGCTCTGACAGTTTTTCTAACTATGGCTACACCTTC.

This chain connects TRBV4-3 to TRBJ1-4; a weak D match, TRBD1 (5 bases). The germline CDR1 and CDR2 sequences are LGHNA and YSLEER. The CDR3 runs 15 residues. V was shortened by 4 bases and J by 4 bases, with 13 bases between the two germline ends. Here the CDR3 reads CASSPIQGFNEKLFF. The CDR3 nucleotides read TGCGCCAGCAGCCCAATCCAGGGTTTTAATGAAAAACTGTTTTTT.

V is TRBV10-1 and J is TRBJ1-5; weak D call: TRBD1 (5 bases). Trimming left V 7 bases short and J 3 bases short, with 13 bases between. The CDR3 has 14 residues. The germline V gene has CDR1 WNHNN and CDR2 SYGVQD (reference sequence). CDR3: CASNNDSPNQPQHF. CDR3 DNA: TGCGCCAGCAACAACGACAGCCCCAATCAGCCCCAGCATTTT.

This chain uses TRBV19 with TRBJ1-6; D is unclear. The V gene lost 3 bases and the J gene lost 7 bases, with 13 bases spanning the gap. The germline V gene encodes CDR1 LNHDA and CDR2 SQIVND (reference sequence). The CDR3 covers 15 residues. In nucleotides, the CDR3 is TGTGCCAGTAGTATGAGTGGTGTCTCAAATTCACCCCTCCACTTT. This codes for CASSMSGVSNSPLHF.

V and J are TRBV14 and TRBJ1-1; D gene unclear. With 2 bases removed from V and 4 bases from J, the gap between germline ends came to 11 bases. The CDR3 is made up of 14 amino acids. The V gene's germline CDR1 is SGHDN and CDR2 FVKESK. CDR3 protein: CASSQTGLITEAFF. CDR3 sequence (DNA): TGTGCCAGCAGCCAAACGGGATTGATCACTGAAGCTTTCTTT.

The chain has TRBV5-6 and TRBJ2-3; maybe TRBD1 (6 bases). V was shortened by 0 bases and J by 3 bases, with 14 bases between the two germline ends. Germline CDR1 is SGHDT and CDR2 is YYEEEE. This CDR3 has 16 residues. CDR3: CASSLVGGSLTDTQYF. CDR3 DNA sequence: TGTGCCAGCAGCTTGGTTGGGGGCTCCTTGACAGATACGCAGTATTTT. Filled out from reference TRBV5-6 and TRBJ2-3, the complete variable domain reads DAGVTQSPTHLIKTRGQQVTLRCSPKSGHDTVSWYQQALGQGPQFIFQYYEEEERQRGNFPDRFSGHQFPNYSSELNVNALLLGDSALYLCASSLVGGSLTDTQYFGPGTRLTVL.

J is TRBJ1-2 and V is TRBV4-2; 9 nucleotides align to TRBD1. In germline, CDR1 is LGHNA, CDR2 YNFKEQ. V was pared by 0 bases and J by 3 bases, with 2 bases of the junction left unmatched. The CDR3 has 15 amino acids. The CDR3 region is CASSQEQGADYGYTF. The CDR3 DNA reads as TGTGCCAGCAGCCAAGAACAGGGGGCGGACTATGGCTACACCTTC.

This clone was seen a handful of times. This chain uses TRBV28 with TRBJ1-1; TRBD1 is a possible D gene (6 bases). The CDR3 has 13 residues. The germline V gene encodes CDR1 MDHEN and CDR2 SYDVKM. V lost 1 base to trimming and J lost 6 bases, with 9 bases between them. CDR3 bases: TGTGCCAGCAGTTTATTGGGGGCCGCTGAAGCTTTCTTT. Translated, it gives CASSLLGAAEAFF.

This chain links TRBV2 with TRBJ1-1; D is ambiguous. This CDR3 region has 14 residues. The V gene's germline CDR1 is SNHLY and CDR2 FYNNEI. Trimming removed 2 bases from V and 0 bases from J, with 7 bases in between. The CDR3 loop is CASSEIVLNTEAFF. The CDR3 region has the DNA TGTGCCAGCAGTGAAATCGTATTGAACACTGAAGCTTTCTTT.

The rearrangement joins TRBV30 to TRBJ2-3, with TRBD1 matching over 7 bases. CDR1 is GTSNPN, CDR2 SVGIG, per germline (reference sequence). The ends lost 8 bases at V and 1 base at J; junction bases unmatched: 9. The CDR3 sequence is 14 residues long. CDR3 sequence: CARDRDSRTDTQYF. In DNA form, the CDR3 reads TGTGCCAGAGACCGGGACAGCCGCACAGATACGCAGTATTTT. Looking up the rest from reference TRBV30 and TRBJ2-3 gives the full variable domain: SQTIHQWPATLVQPVGSPLSLECTVEGTSNPNLYWYRQAAGRGLQLLFYSVGIGQISSEVPQNLSASRPQDRQFILSSKKLLLSDSGFYLCARDRDSRTDTQYFGPGTRLTVL.

The chain links TRBV3-1 (or the pseudogene TRBV3-2) to TRBJ1-2; D is perhaps TRBD1 (5 bases). The CDR3 consists of 15 residues. Trimming took 5 bases from V and 8 from J, leaving 21 bases between them. CDR1 and CDR2 (germline): LGHDT, YNNKEL (reference sequence). CDR3 protein: CASSVQSGSKGGYTF. The CDR3 nucleotides read TGTGCCAGCAGCGTACAATCAGGGTCGAAGGGAGGCTACACCTTC.

The chain carries TRBV7-8 and TRBJ1-3; D not certain. The CDR3 is 13 residues long. Trimming took 1 base from V and 4 from J, leaving 5 bases between them. Per germline, CDR1 SGHVS and CDR2 FQNEAQ. The CDR3 here is CASSLDMGNTIYF. Here the CDR3 DNA reads TGTGCCAGCAGCTTAGACATGGGAAACACCATATATTTT.

The V gene is TRBV5-6, the J gene TRBJ2-1, with D uncertain. Trimming shortened V by 4 bases and J by 8 bases, and 7 bases separated the two germline ends. This CDR3 region has 11 residues. Germline values: CDR1 SGHDT, CDR2 YYEEEE. The CDR3 reads CASSRLDEQFF. CDR3 coding DNA: TGTGCCAGCAGCCGTTTAGATGAGCAGTTCTTC.

The chain carries TRBV19 and TRBJ1-6, with D possibly matching TRBD1 (5 bases). CDR1 and CDR2 from the germline V gene are LNHDA and SQIVND (reference sequence). The V end was cut by 3 bases, the J end by 9 bases, with 12 bases between. This CDR3 has 14 residues. The CDR3 DNA reads TGTGCCAGTAGTATCGGCAGGGTGGGTTCACCCCTCCACTTT. This codes for CASSIGRVGSPLHF. Complete variable domain (other parts from reference TRBV19 and TRBJ1-6): DGGITQSPKYLFRKEGQNVTLSCEQNLNHDAMYWYRQDPGQGLRLIYYSQIVNDFQKGDIAEGYSVSREKKESFPLTVTSAQKNPTAFYLCASSIGRVGSPLHFGNGTRLTVT.

This clone has more than one count but fewer than ten. The V and J genes are TRBV12-3 or TRBV12-4 and TRBJ2-1; possibly TRBD1 for D (5 bases). The V end lost 8 bases, the J end lost 8 bases, and 13 bases lay between the germline ends. This CDR3 region has 12 residues. The CDR3 is CASGIRGDEQFF. CDR3 DNA sequence: TGTGCCAGCGGGATTAGGGGTGATGAGCAGTTCTTC.

This chain joins TRBV2 and TRBJ2-3; TRBD1 aligns across 8 bases. CDR1 and CDR2 from the germline V gene are SNHLY and FYNNEI. J gave up 0 bases and V 6 bases, and 5 bases lay outside the gene matches. The CDR3 length is 15 residues. The DNA of the CDR3 is TGTGCCAGCAGACTAGGACAGGGCAGCACAGATACGCAGTATTTT. This sequence encodes CASRLGQGSTDTQYF.

V usage is TRBV6-5 and J usage is TRBJ2-3, with a weak D call TRBD2 (6 bases). The germline gives CDR1 MNHEY, CDR2 SVGAGI. The CDR3 contains 14 residues. Trimming removed 7 bases at V and 3 bases at J, with 14 bases between. CDR3 sequence: CASMVELATDTQYF. As DNA, the CDR3 is TGTGCCAGCATGGTAGAACTAGCTACAGATACGCAGTATTTT.

This CDR3 is CASRSAGDTQYF. The CDR3 region has the DNA TGTGCCAGTAGGTCAGCGGGAGATACGCAGTATTTT. The chain employs TRBV19 and TRBJ2-3, with D tentatively TRBD2 (6 bases). The CDR3 is made up of 12 amino acids. The V gene lost 6 bases and the J gene lost 5 bases, with 9 bases spanning the gap. Germline V CDR1 and CDR2: LNHDA, SQIVND (reference sequence).

V usage is TRBV5-1 and J usage is TRBJ2-5; 11 positions agree with TRBD2. J was trimmed by 7 bases and V by 2 bases; bases with no gene match: 13. Germline-derived CDR1 and CDR2 are SGHRS and YFSETQ. This CDR3 spans 17 amino acids. DNA for the CDR3: TGCGCCAGCAGCTTTGCTAGCGGGGGGACCCCCCGAGGGACCCAGTACTTC. Translated, it gives CASSFASGGTPRGTQYF.

This chain uses TRBV6-6 with TRBJ1-5; possibly TRBD1 for D (6 bases). V was cut by 5 bases and J by 0 bases, with 14 bases left in between. CDR3 length equals 16 residues. Germline CDR1 reads MNHNY; CDR2 reads SVGAGI (reference sequence). The CDR3 DNA sequence: TGTGCCAGCAGTCCCGGACAGCTGTATAGCAATCAGCCCCAGCATTTT. Protein: CASSPGQLYSNQPQHF.

CDR3 DNA: TGTGCCAGCAGGGGACACTCTGGGGCCAACGTCCTGACTTTC. Protein: CASRGHSGANVLTF. The rearrangement uses TRBV13 and TRBJ2-6; possibly TRBD1 for D (6 bases). V was pared by 6 bases and J by 0 bases, with 6 bases between. Germline V gives CDR1 PRHDT, CDR2 FYEKMQ (reference sequence). This CDR3 has 14 amino acids. The entire variable domain, with the rest obtained from reference TRBV13 and TRBJ2-6, is as follows: AAGVIQSPRHLIKEKRETATLKCYPIPRHDTVYWYQQGPGQDPQFLISFYEKMQSDKGSIPDRFSAQQFSDYHSELNMSSLELGDSALYFCASRGHSGANVLTFGAGSRLTVL.

This clone was found once. J is TRBJ2-1 and V is TRBV13; TRBD1 is a possible D gene (5 bases). This CDR3 contains 14 residues. CDR1 PRHDT and CDR2 FYEKMQ come from the germline V gene (reference sequence). V shed 3 bases and J shed 4 bases, with 10 bases lying between them. CDR3 sequence: CASSFENRYNEQFF. The CDR3 DNA is TGTGCCAGCAGCTTCGAAAACAGGTACAATGAGCAGTTCTTC.

V gene TRBV7-9 combines with J gene TRBJ2-3, with D possibly being TRBD2 (5 bases). V dropped 8 bases and J dropped 2 bases, with 14 bases sitting between them. CDR3 length: 14 amino acids. Per germline, CDR1 SEHNR and CDR2 FQNEAQ (reference sequence). DNA for the CDR3: TGTGCCAGCCCCCCGGGAACCCTCACAGATACGCAGTATTTT. This codes for CASPPGTLTDTQYF.

This rearrangement joins TRBV4-2 to TRBJ1-4, with TRBD1 matching over 8 bases. V shed 0 bases, J shed 8 bases, and the junction held 8 bases outside the gene matches. From germline, CDR1 is LGHNA and CDR2 YNFKEQ. The CDR3 spans 16 residues. The CDR3 sequence: CASSQEVRTGSEKLFF. The DNA for the CDR3 is TGTGCCAGCAGCCAAGAAGTTAGGACAGGGTCGGAAAAACTGTTTTTT.

CDR3 bases: TGTGCCAGCAGCGAGTTGAGCAATCAGCCCCAGCATTTT. It specifies CASSELSNQPQHF. V usage is TRBV28 and J usage is TRBJ1-5; unclear D gene. V dropped 6 bases and J dropped 1 base, with 7 bases sitting between them. Germline loops: CDR1 MDHEN, CDR2 SYDVKM. CDR3 length: 13 amino acids.

This clone was detected many times. This rearrangement joins TRBV15 to TRBJ1-3, with D hard to call. The CDR3 has 15 amino acids. V was pared by 1 base and J by 4 bases, with 11 bases between. From germline, CDR1 is LNHNV and CDR2 YYDKDF (reference sequence). The CDR3 protein is CATSRGGAGGNTIYF. In DNA, the CDR3 is TGTGCCACCAGCAGAGGAGGCGCGGGGGGAAACACCATATATTTT.

This chain joins TRBV2 and TRBJ1-5; D is uncertain. Deletions cut 8 bases from V and 6 bases from J, with 14 bases between. The germline CDR1 and CDR2 sequences are SNHLY and FYNNEI. The CDR3 runs 13 residues. For the CDR3, the DNA is TGTGCCAGCGTCAAGGAGGGTGGTCAGCCCCAGCATTTT. Amino acid sequence: CASVKEGGQPQHF.